This TCR beta chain was obtained from a study of T cells in Graves' hyperthyroidism and ophthalmopathy (dated by TCRdb to about 2019). With respect to the entire study: Peripheral blood samples were taken at initial diagnosis, before any treatment was given. A discovery cohort of about a hundred patients, about 40 with Graves' ophthalmopathy and 55 to 65 with stable Graves' hyperthyroidism, was used to find distinguishing TCR V-J signatures. Prospective prediction of ophthalmopathy was tested in an independent validation cohort consisting of some 18 hyperthyroidism patients and some 17 patients who later progressed to ophthalmopathy. The roughly 99 discovery patients were divided at random into training and test sets in a 7:3 ratio. In about six Graves' hyperthyroidism patients, the study also compared T-cell repertoires from thyroid tissue with T-cell repertoires from blood. After blood sampling, hyperthyroidism patients were treated with methimazole at a starting dose of 30 mg daily, and ophthalmopathy patients were treated with high-dose intravenous methylprednisolone. The paper reports TCR Vbeta CDR3 sequencing of more than 120 peripheral blood samples: some 44 ophthalmopathy, around 80 hyperthyroidism and 17 progressor patients.

In the ophthalmopathy patients, disease was moderately to severely active, with a Clinical Activity Score of 3 or more, a NOSPECS grade of 4 or more, and a duration of less than 3 months. The study excluded patients with uncontrolled infections, other autoimmune diseases, pregnancy or lactation. Diagnoses were based on clinical symptoms, serum thyroxine and TRAb, thyroid ultrasound and orbital computed tomography. PBMCs were separated from roughly 9.3 ml of fresh peripheral blood using Ficoll-Paque density gradient centrifugation. Total RNA was extracted using Trizol reagent, and RNA quality was assessed on an Agilent 2100 Bioanalyzer. From its cysteine to its phenylalanine, the CDR3 spans 14 amino acids. The entry retains the CDR3 DNA only, 42 bases that are in frame from base 1. CDR1 is given as MNHEY and CDR2 as SMNVEV, both from the germline V gene (reference sequence). Deletion took 2 bases off V and 7 bases off J, with a span of 13 bases between the germline ends.

Amplification of TCR beta CDR3 regions was carried out from RNA transcripts. The TCR CDR3 was subjected to a first round of RT-PCR using the HTBI primer set and the Qiagen OneStep RT-PCR kit. Libraries were constructed in a second round of multiplex PCR, after which size selection and purification were carried out. Libraries were sequenced paired-end with 100 bp reads on an Illumina HiSeq2000. Under the source paper's analysis protocol: SOAPnuke was used to process the raw data, with reads discarded if the reads contained adapters or uncalled bases, had a mean Phred below 15, or lacked an exact constant-primer or identifier match. COPE v1.2.5 was used to merge high-quality paired reads, and clonotypes were defined as unique nucleotide sequences. MiTCR v1.1 was used to align the clonotypes against IMGT TRBV, TRBD and TRBJ reference segments. The analysis included only V-J combinations with a frequency above 0.0001, which together covered over 98% of the repertoires. A TCS score was defined as the ratio of F50 (clonal expansion) to E x V (chaos), with BLOSUM62-based TCRdist applied between CDR3 peptides within each V-J. Welch's t-statistics and random forest reduced around 510 V-J features to 13, which were used in a naive Bayes classifier (R e1071). The raw public data were reprocessed by TCRdb itself: fastp quality trimming at Q25, MiXCR clonotype calling, in-frame beta chains only. CDR3 protein sequences are deduplicated, and each keeps its most common genes and DNA. The V and J calls and clone size come from TCRdb's table, not from the authors' own analysis. This sample is represented by approximately 600,000 distinct CDR3 sequences; less than 25% of them were singletons. The ten biggest clones cover over 30% of the sample.

The table lists this clonotype with a few counts. Its recognized antigen is unknown. There are no base qualities to consult, and no much larger clone falls within one base. Results and caveats for the whole study, not just this receptor: A 13 V-J signature model separated ophthalmopathy from stable hyperthyroidism, with approximately 86% sensitivity and 81% to 82% specificity in cross-validation and 80%/75% in testing. Blood samples also contained most of the expanded thyroid clonotypes (frequency above 0.001), which suggests that blood repertoires may reflect thyroid immune responses. In validation, progression to ophthalmopathy was predicted by the model with 55% to 71% sensitivity and around 75% specificity, a median of approximately 6.5 months before onset. No statistical method was used to fix the sample size in advance, and group allocation was not hidden from the investigators.

This receptor was identified in a man in his thirties or forties with Graves' ophthalmopathy. What was sequenced was blood. The rearranged chain carries TRBV27 and TRBJ2-3; no D gene is confidently identified. The CDR3 here reads CASSLGRAMNTQYF. The nucleotide sequence is TGTGCCAGCAGTTTAGGACGGGCCATGAATACGCAGTATTTT.